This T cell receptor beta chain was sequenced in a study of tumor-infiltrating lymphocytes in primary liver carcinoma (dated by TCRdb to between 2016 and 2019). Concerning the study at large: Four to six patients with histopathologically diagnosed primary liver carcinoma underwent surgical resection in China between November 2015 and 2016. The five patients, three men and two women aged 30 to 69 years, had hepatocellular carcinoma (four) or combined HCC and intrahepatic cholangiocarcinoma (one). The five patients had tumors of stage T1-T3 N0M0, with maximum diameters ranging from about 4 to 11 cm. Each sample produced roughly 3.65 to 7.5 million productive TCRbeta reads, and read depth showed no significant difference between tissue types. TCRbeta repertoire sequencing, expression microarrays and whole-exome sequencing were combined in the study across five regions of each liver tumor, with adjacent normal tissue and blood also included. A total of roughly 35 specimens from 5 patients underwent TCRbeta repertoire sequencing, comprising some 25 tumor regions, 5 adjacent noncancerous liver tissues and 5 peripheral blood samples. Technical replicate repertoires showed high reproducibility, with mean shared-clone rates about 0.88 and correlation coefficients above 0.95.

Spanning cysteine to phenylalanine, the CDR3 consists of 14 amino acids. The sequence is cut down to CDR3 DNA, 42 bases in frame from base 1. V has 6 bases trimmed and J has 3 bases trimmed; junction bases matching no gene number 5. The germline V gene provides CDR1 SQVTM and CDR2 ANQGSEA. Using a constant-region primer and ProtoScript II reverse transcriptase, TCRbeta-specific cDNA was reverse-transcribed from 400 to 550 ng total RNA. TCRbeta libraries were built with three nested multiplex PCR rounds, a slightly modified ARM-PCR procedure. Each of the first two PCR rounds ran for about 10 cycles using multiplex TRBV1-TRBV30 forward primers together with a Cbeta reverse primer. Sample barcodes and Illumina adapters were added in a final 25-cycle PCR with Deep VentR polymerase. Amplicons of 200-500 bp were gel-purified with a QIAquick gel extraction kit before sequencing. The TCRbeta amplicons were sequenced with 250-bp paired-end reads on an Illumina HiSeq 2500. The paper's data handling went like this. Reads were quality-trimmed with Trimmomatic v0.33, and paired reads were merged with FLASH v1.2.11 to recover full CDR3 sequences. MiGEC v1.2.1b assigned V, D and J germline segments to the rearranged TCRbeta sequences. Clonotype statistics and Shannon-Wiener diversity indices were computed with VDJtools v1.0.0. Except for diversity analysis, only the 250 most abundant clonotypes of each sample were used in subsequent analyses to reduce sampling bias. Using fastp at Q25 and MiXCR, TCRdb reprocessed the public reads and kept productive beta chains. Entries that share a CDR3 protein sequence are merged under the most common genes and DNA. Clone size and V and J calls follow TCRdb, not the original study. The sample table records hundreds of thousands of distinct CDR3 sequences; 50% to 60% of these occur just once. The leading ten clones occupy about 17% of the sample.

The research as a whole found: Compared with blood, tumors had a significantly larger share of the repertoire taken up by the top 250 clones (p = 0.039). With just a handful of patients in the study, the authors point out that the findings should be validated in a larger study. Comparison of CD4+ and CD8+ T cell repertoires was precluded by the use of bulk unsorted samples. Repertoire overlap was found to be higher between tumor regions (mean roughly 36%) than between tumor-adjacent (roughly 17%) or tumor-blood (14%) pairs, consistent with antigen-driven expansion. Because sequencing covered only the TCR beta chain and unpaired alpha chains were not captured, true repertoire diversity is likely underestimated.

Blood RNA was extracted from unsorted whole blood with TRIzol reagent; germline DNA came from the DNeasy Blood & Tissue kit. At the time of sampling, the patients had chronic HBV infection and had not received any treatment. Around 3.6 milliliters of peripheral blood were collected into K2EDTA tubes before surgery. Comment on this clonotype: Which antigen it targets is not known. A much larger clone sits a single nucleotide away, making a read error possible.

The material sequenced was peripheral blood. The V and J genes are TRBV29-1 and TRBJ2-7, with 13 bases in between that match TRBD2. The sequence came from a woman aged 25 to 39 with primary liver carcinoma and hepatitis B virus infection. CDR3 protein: CSVMTSGGIYEQYF. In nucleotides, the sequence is TGCAGCGTGATGACTAGCGGGGGGATCTACGAGCAGTACTTC.